This T cell receptor beta chain comes out of a study of Ad26.COV2.S vaccination and SARS-CoV-2 variants. Only in-frame clones appear in the TCRdb table, and some are missing; sequencing was by immunoSEQ multiplex PCR. The data show about 680,000 clones, more than 70% seen once. Treatment denoted: roughly 18 received Ad26.COV2.S at low or high dose, single or two shots; 5 received placebo; per-sample allocation not given. Vaccine and placebo recipients were sampled on day 63 after the first injection. The germline V gene encodes CDR1 SEHNR and CDR2 FQNEAQ (reference sequence). CDR3 size: 15 residues. J gave up 4 bases and V 5 bases, and 10 bases lay outside the gene matches.

The sequence was collected from a person between 18 and 59 years old who received the Ad26.COV2.S COVID-19 vaccine or a placebo. The chain combines TRBV7-9 with TRBJ2-5; 7 bases fit TRBD1. Material: peripheral blood, obtained in a trial of Ad26.COV2.S vaccine versus placebo. Written as DNA, the CDR3 is TGTGCCAGCAGCACTCCGGGACAGAGGAGAGAGACCCAGTACTTC. It is translated as CASSTPGQRRETQYF.